This T cell receptor beta chain was obtained from a study of blood T cell repertoires in COVID-19. Study information: Sources were T cells, B-cell-depleted T cells, or PBMCs; the material itself was cDNA or gDNA.

Germline lookup yields CDR1 LGHNA and CDR2 YSLEER. The CDR3 totals 16 residues. Between the trimmed V and J ends, which lost 1 base and 3 bases, there was a span of 16 bases. TCRdb's table, derived via immunoSEQ multiplex PCR, lists solely in-frame clones and lacks some. The table includes 5,000 to 7,000 clones, roughly 80% detected once. The rearrangement joins TRBV4-3 to TRBJ2-7; maybe TRBD2 (5 bases). This TCR was recovered from a human donor with active COVID-19. The donor label of this sample is uncertain. Sample: peripheral blood. CDR3 nucleotide sequence: TGCGCCAGCAGCCAAGTAAAGGGTTTAGGGAGCTACGAGCAGTACGTC. Protein: CASSQVKGLGSYEQYV.